The clone carrying this T cell receptor (beta chain) was observed at least ten times. The CDR3 totals 9 residues. CDR1 and CDR2 from the germline V gene are LGHDT and YNNKEL (reference sequence). V lost 6 bases, J lost 5 bases, and 1 base lay in between. This sample stems from a study of T cells in Graves' hyperthyroidism and ophthalmopathy. RNA transcripts served as the template for amplifying TCR beta CDR3 regions. First-round RT-PCR of the TCR CDR3 relied on the HTBI primer set. TCRdb re-derived calls from the multiplex PCR reads in MiXCR, one entry per CDR3 protein. The sample includes hundreds of thousands of distinct CDR3 sequences, 14% to 15% of them seen just once.

The source is a man younger than 35 with Graves' ophthalmopathy. This chain uses TRBV3-1 with TRBJ1-2; D remains ambiguous. The sample consisted of blood. CDR3 amino acids: CASRYGYTF. CDR3 nucleotides: TGTGCCAGCAGGTATGGCTACACCTTC.